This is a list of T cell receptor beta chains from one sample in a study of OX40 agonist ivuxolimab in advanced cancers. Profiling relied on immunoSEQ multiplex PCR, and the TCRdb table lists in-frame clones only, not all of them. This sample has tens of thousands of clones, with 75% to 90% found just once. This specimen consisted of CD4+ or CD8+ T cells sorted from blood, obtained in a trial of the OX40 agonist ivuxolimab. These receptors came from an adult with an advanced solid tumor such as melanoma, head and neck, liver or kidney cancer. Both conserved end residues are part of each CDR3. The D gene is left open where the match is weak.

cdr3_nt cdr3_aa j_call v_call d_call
TGTGCCAGCAGCTTGGACAGCCTCTATGGCTACACCTTC CASSLDSLYGYTF TRBJ1-2 TRBV5-4 .
TGCGCCAGCAGGCAACCCCGGACAGGGTCCCCCAACTATGGCTACACCTTC CASRQPRTGSPNYGYTF TRBJ1-2 TRBV23-1 TRBD1
TGTGCCAGCAGCCAAGATCGGGGGGGAGTTGTGAAGGCTTTCTTT CASSQDRGGVVKAFF TRBJ1-1 TRBV4-2 .
TGTGCCAGCAGCCCCCCGGGACAGGGAAACTATGGCTACACCTTC CASSPPGQGNYGYTF TRBJ1-2 TRBV5-4 TRBD1
TGCAGCGTTGGCCACAGCAACACCGGGGAGCTGTTTTTT CSVGHSNTGELFF TRBJ2-2 TRBV29-1 .
TGTGCCAGCAGTGAGACAGCGAGCACCGGGGAGCTGTTTTTT CASSETASTGELFF TRBJ2-2 TRBV6-1 .
TGTGCCAGTCGAGGGATCTCCTATAATTCACCCCTCCACTTT CASRGISYNSPLHF TRBJ1-6 TRBV2 .
TGCGCCAGCAGCCCGGACCGCTTAGGGGAGCAGTTCTTC CASSPDRLGEQFF TRBJ2-1 TRBV5-1 .
TGTGCCAGCAGCGCTGGACAGGTGGGCACTGAAGCTTTCTTT CASSAGQVGTEAFF TRBJ1-1 TRBV5-4 TRBD1
TGCGCCAGCAGCTTGGGGCAGAAAGAGACCCAGTACTTC CASSLGQKETQYF TRBJ2-5 TRBV5-1 .
TGTGCCACTTCCGGGGGGGCCGCAGATACGCAGTATTTT CATSGGAADTQYF TRBJ2-3 TRBV9 TRBD2
TGTGCCAGCAGCTTAGCGCTTCGACTAGGGGCAGAGACCCAGTACTTC CASSLALRLGAETQYF TRBJ2-5 TRBV11-1 .
TGTGCCAGTAGTATAGCGAGACTTGGCTATGGCTACACCTTC CASSIARLGYGYTF TRBJ1-2 TRBV19 .
TGTGCCAGTAGTATAGATAGGGCAGGGAGGAACACTGAAGCTTTCTTT CASSIDRAGRNTEAFF TRBJ1-1 TRBV19 .
TGCGCCAGCACCATGAGGTTGTCCGGGGAGCTGTTTTTT CASTMRLSGELFF TRBJ2-2 TRBV5-1 .
TGCGCCAGCAGCTTGGACAGGGGAAGCACTGAAGCTTTCTTT CASSLDRGSTEAFF TRBJ1-1 TRBV5-1 TRBD1
TGTGCCAGCTCACCAACGAACACTGAAGCTTTCTTT CASSPTNTEAFF TRBJ1-1 TRBV18 .
TGTGCCAGCAGCCAAGAGGGAAGGGGTCGGGCCTACGAGCAGTACTTC CASSQEGRGRAYEQYF TRBJ2-7 TRBV4-2 .